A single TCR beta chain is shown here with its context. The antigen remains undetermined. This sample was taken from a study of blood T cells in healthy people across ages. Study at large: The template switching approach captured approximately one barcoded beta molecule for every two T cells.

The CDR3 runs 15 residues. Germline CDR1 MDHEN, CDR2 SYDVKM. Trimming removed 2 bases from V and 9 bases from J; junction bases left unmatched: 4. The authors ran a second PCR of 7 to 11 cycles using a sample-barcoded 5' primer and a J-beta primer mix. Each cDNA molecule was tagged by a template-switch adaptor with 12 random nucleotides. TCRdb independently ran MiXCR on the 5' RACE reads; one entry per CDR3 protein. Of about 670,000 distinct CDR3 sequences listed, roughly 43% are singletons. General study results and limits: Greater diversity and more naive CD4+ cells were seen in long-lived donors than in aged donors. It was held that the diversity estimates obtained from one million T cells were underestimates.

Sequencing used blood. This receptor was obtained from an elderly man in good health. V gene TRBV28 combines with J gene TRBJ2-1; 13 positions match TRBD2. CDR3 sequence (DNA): TGTGCCAGCAGTTTAGGGACTAGCGGGGTACGTGAGCAGTTCTTC. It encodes CASSLGTSGVREQFF.